One and the same sample provided the 24 T cell receptor beta chains below, sequenced in a study of PD-1 blockade in classical Hodgkin lymphoma. Stated time point: cycle 4 day 1 (C4D1), after less than 7 weeks of nivolumab. Relapses following autologous stem cell transplantation were seen in all patients, with brentuximab vedotin exposure varying. Repertoires were generated with immunoSEQ multiplex PCR, while TCRdb's copy carries only in-frame clones and drops some. The sample consists of about 4,600 clones, 67% of them appearing once. The sequences come from peripheral blood mononuclear cells (PBMCs), collected before the fourth cycle of nivolumab. These receptor sequences come from a human donor with classical Hodgkin lymphoma.

This clone was seen more than once but under ten times. The gene calls are TRBV11-1 and TRBJ2-1, with TRBD2 matching 8 bases. The germline CDR1 and CDR2 sequences are SGHAT and FQDESV (reference sequence). The CDR3 runs to 16 residues. Trimming at V came to 5 bases and at J to 0 bases, leaving 6 bases not matched to a gene. CDR3 amino acids: CASSPLAVLSYNEQFF. CDR3 in DNA: TGTGCCAGCAGCCCACTAGCGGTCCTCTCCTACAATGAGCAGTTCTTC. The whole variable domain, remainder taken from reference TRBV11-1 and TRBJ2-1, is EAEVAQSPRYKITEKSQAVAFWCDPISGHATLYWYRQILGQGPELLVQFQDESVVDDSQLPKDRFSAERLKGVDSTLKIQPAELGDSAMYLCASSPLAVLSYNEQFFGPGTRLTVL.

This clone showed up just a few times. The chain recombines TRBV5-4 with TRBJ2-5; tentative D call: TRBD1 (5 bases). V lost 4 bases and J 4 bases, leaving 20 bases between the germline ends. CDR3 length: 16 amino acids. CDR1 is SGHNT, CDR2 YYREEE, per germline (reference sequence). The CDR3 DNA follows: TGTGCCAGCAGCGTGGTAGGACACGGGCTTCGAGAGACCCAGTACTTC. It translates to CASSVVGHGLRETQYF.

The table lists this clone with a few counts. This chain links TRBV19 with TRBJ2-1; TRBD2 matches 8 bases. V lost 4 bases and J lost 9; bases outside the gene matches: 11. The length of the CDR3 is 15 residues. The V gene's germline CDR1 is LNHDA and CDR2 SQIVND (reference sequence). CDR3 amino acids: CASSTGTSSIAEQFF. CDR3 sequence (DNA): TGTGCCAGTAGTACCGGGACTAGTAGTATCGCTGAGCAGTTCTTC.

The chain uses TRBV20-1 and TRBJ2-1; D remains ambiguous. The CDR3 runs 10 residues. Trimming cost V 5 bases and J 10 bases, with 9 bases left between them. CDR1 and CDR2 from the germline V gene are DFQATT and SNEGSKA (reference sequence). In nucleotides, the CDR3 is TGCAGTGCTGGAGTCGGGGAGCAGTTCTTC. Amino acids: CSAGVGEQFF.

The CDR3 is CASSPDHRGLNEQYF. CDR3 nucleotide sequence: TGTGCCAGCAGCCCAGATCACCGGGGGCTCAACGAGCAGTACTTC. The chain recombines TRBV9 with TRBJ2-7; D is possibly TRBD1 or TRBD2 (6 bases each). CDR1 and CDR2 (germline): SGDLS, YYNGEE. Trimming cost V 4 bases and J 5 bases, with 19 bases left between them. CDR3 length: 15 residues.

The chain employs TRBV7-2 and TRBJ2-2, with 9 bases identical to TRBD1. The germline gives CDR1 SGHTA, CDR2 FQGNSA. This CDR3 is 15 amino acids long. After removal of 5 bases from V and 2 bases from J, the junction contained 3 bases not matched to a gene. The CDR3 reads CASSPTGGNTGELFF. The CDR3 nucleotides are TGTGCCAGCAGCCCAACAGGGGGCAACACCGGGGAGCTGTTTTTT.

The chain is built from TRBV28 and TRBJ1-5; unclear D gene. The CDR3 is made up of 14 amino acids. The ends were cut back, 3 bases at V and 6 bases at J, with 12 bases in the middle. Germline V gives CDR1 MDHEN, CDR2 SYDVKM. The CDR3 reads CASSFRITVQPQHF. The CDR3 DNA sequence: TGTGCCAGCAGTTTCCGCATAACGGTTCAGCCCCAGCATTTT.

Regarding this clone: A junction end diverges from the germline sequence, so it may reflect a read error. The chain uses TRBV5-5 and TRBJ2-7, with D unresolved. The CDR3 has 14 residues. Germline CDR1 is SGHKS and CDR2 is YYEKEE (reference sequence). CDR3: CASSFLAVEYGQYF. The CDR3 DNA follows: TGTGCCAGCAGCTTTTTGGCGGTTGAGTACGGGCAGTACTTC.

This clone has more than one count but fewer than ten. The rearrangement joins TRBV5-1 to TRBJ2-1, with 9 positions matching TRBD1. Germline lookup yields CDR1 SGHRS and CDR2 YFSETQ. CDR3 size: 14 residues. Losses at the gene ends were 2 bases for V and 5 bases for J; bases not matched to a gene: 2. The CDR3 sequence: CASSLGTGHNEQFF. The CDR3 region has the DNA TGCGCCAGCAGCTTAGGGACAGGGCACAATGAGCAGTTCTTC.

The CDR3 nucleotides read TGTGCCAGCCCCTGGGGGGAGGGCCAAAGGTATACGCAGTATTTT. This codes for CASPWGEGQRYTQYF. The V gene is TRBV27, the J gene TRBJ2-3; 7 positions agree with TRBD2. V shed 8 bases and J 7 bases; nucleotides not matched to a gene: 15. Germline CDR1 is MNHEY and CDR2 is SMNVEV (reference sequence). This CDR3 spans 15 amino acids.

The chain couples TRBV7-8 to TRBJ1-5, with D hard to call. Germline CDR1 SGHVS, CDR2 FQNEAQ. V was trimmed by 5 bases and J by 5 bases, leaving 7 bases between them. The CDR3 has 12 amino acids. This chain's CDR3 is CASSPQDQPQHF. The DNA of the CDR3 is TGTGCCAGCAGCCCACAAGATCAGCCCCAGCATTTT.

The V gene is TRBV27, the J gene TRBJ1-4; D remains unclear. V was trimmed by 5 bases and J by 3 bases, leaving 16 bases between them. CDR1 MNHEY and CDR2 SMNVEV come from the germline V gene (reference sequence). The CDR3 covers 16 residues. CDR3 nucleotide sequence: TGTGCCAGCAGTCCCTTGGACCGACGCTCTAATGAAAAACTGTTTTTT. As protein: CASSPLDRRSNEKLFF.

This clone has more than one count but fewer than ten. The chain combines TRBV9 with TRBJ2-1, with 9 bases lining up with TRBD1. This CDR3 is 15 amino acids long. The V and J ends lost 0 bases and 4 bases, in that order; junction bases with no gene match: 2. Germline CDR1 is SGDLS and CDR2 is YYNGEE. This chain's CDR3 is CASSVVGTGYNEQFF. The CDR3 nucleotides are TGTGCCAGCAGCGTAGTAGGGACAGGGTACAATGAGCAGTTCTTC. Combining the CDR3 with reference TRBV9 and TRBJ2-1 gives the whole variable domain DSGVTQTPKHLITATGQRVTLRCSPRSGDLSVYWYQQSLDQGLQFLIQYYNGEERAKGNILERFSAQQFPDLHSELNLSSLELGDSALYFCASSVVGTGYNEQFFGPGTRLTVL.

The chain recombines TRBV7-3 with TRBJ2-3; 13 nucleotides match TRBD2. This CDR3 region has 16 residues. Germline lookup yields CDR1 SGHTA and CDR2 FQGTGA. Trimming removed 5 bases from V and 4 bases from J; junction bases left unmatched: 6. Written as DNA, the CDR3 is TGTGCCAGCAGCCCGGGACTAGCGGGAAACGCAGATACGCAGTATTTT. Its protein is CASSPGLAGNADTQYF.

In its sample, this clone was seen a few times. CDR3 residues: CASSLQSTDTQYF. The CDR3 DNA reads TGTGCCAGCAGCCTACAGAGCACAGATACGCAGTATTTT. This chain links TRBV6-1 with TRBJ2-3, with D uncertain. CDR1 and CDR2 (germline): MNHNS, SASEGT. V dropped 6 bases and J dropped 0 bases, with 7 bases sitting between them. CDR3 length equals 13 residues.

This rearrangement joins TRBV5-4 to TRBJ2-1; 7 bases line up with TRBD2. This CDR3 has 17 residues. CDR1 is SGHNT, CDR2 YYREEE, per germline (reference sequence). The junction had 13 bases not matched to a gene; V was cut back by 4 bases and J by 3 bases. The CDR3 protein is CASSRVLGGSHYNEQFF. The CDR3 nucleotides are TGTGCCAGCAGCCGTGTCTTGGGCGGGAGCCACTACAATGAGCAGTTCTTC. Complete variable domain (other parts from reference TRBV5-4 and TRBJ2-1): ETGVTQSPTHLIKTRGQQVTLRCSSQSGHNTVSWYQQALGQGPQFIFQYYREEENGRGNFPPRFSGLQFPNYSSELNVNALELDDSALYLCASSRVLGGSHYNEQFFGPGTRLTVL.

This chain uses TRBV5-6 with TRBJ2-5, with D maybe TRBD2 (5 bases). Germline CDR1 and CDR2: SGHDT and YYEEEE. V was trimmed by 2 bases and J by 5 bases, leaving 10 bases between them. This CDR3 spans 13 amino acids. The CDR3 sequence: CASSFGRGETQYF. CDR3 sequence (DNA): TGTGCCAGCAGCTTTGGCCGAGGGGAGACCCAGTACTTC.

This clone counts as medium-sized. The gene calls are TRBV7-2 and TRBJ1-6; perhaps TRBD1 as D (6 bases). CDR3 size: 14 residues. Trimming took 2 bases from V and 8 from J, leaving 10 bases between them. The germline CDR1 and CDR2 sequences are SGHTA and FQGNSA. CDR3 in amino acids: CASSLLDSYSPLHF. CDR3 coding DNA: TGTGCCAGCAGCTTACTGGACAGCTATTCACCCCTCCACTTT. The variable domain in full, with the rest retrieved from reference TRBV7-2 and TRBJ1-6, is GAGVSQSPSNKVTEKGKDVELRCDPISGHTALYWYRQSLGQGLEFLIYFQGNSAPDKSGLPSDRFSAERTGGSVSTLTIQRTQQEDSAVYLCASSLLDSYSPLHFGNGTRLTVT.

This clone has only a few counts. The gene calls are TRBV30 and TRBJ1-1; 7 bases match TRBD1. This CDR3 has 14 amino acids. Per germline, CDR1 GTSNPN and CDR2 SVGIG (reference sequence). Germline trimming cut 0 bases from V and 6 bases from J; bases unmatched to any gene: 7. The CDR3 reads CAWSVSPQGAEAFF. The CDR3 DNA reads TGTGCCTGGAGTGTCTCACCCCAGGGGGCTGAAGCTTTCTTT.

There are a few counts of this clone. The chain carries TRBV6-4 and TRBJ2-1; the D gene is possibly TRBD2 (5 bases). Germline CDR1 and CDR2: MRHNA and SNTAGT. The CDR3 is 16 residues long. Between the trimmed V and J ends, which lost 6 bases and 4 bases, there was a span of 19 bases. CDR3 nucleotides: TGTGCCAGCAGCTGTAGTTGGGCGGGTAATTACAATGAGCAGTTCTTC. This sequence encodes CASSCSWAGNYNEQFF.

This clone is a singleton in its sample. CDR3 bases: TGTGCCAGCAACACCCGGGGTGAGCAGTTCTTC. Amino acid sequence: CASNTRGEQFF. This chain uses TRBV11-1 with TRBJ2-1, with D perhaps TRBD2 (5 bases). The CDR3 has 11 residues. V gave up 7 bases and J gave up 9 bases, with 10 bases separating them. The V gene's germline CDR1 is SGHAT and CDR2 FQDESV (reference sequence).

This clone is termed medium-sized. The chain joins TRBV4-2 to TRBJ2-2, with TRBD2 matching 7 bases. CDR1 LGHNA and CDR2 YNFKEQ come from the germline V gene. The CDR3 consists of 21 residues. The ends lost 0 bases at V and 6 bases at J; junction bases unmatched: 22. Here the CDR3 reads CASSQDRGVLTVLRRAGELFF. CDR3 coding DNA: TGTGCCAGCAGCCAAGATCGGGGGGTCCTAACCGTGTTAAGGAGGGCCGGGGAGCTGTTTTTT.

The chain joins TRBV19 to TRBJ2-3; D uncertain. From germline, CDR1 is LNHDA and CDR2 SQIVND (reference sequence). V shed 4 bases and J shed 6 bases, with 8 bases lying between them. The CDR3 loop spans 12 amino acids. CDR3 amino acids: CASSSRRDTQYF. CDR3 bases: TGTGCCAGTAGTAGCCGTCGCGATACGCAGTATTTT. Looking up the rest from reference TRBV19 and TRBJ2-3 gives the full variable domain: DGGITQSPKYLFRKEGQNVTLSCEQNLNHDAMYWYRQDPGQGLRLIYYSQIVNDFQKGDIAEGYSVSREKKESFPLTVTSAQKNPTAFYLCASSSRRDTQYFGPGTRLTVL.

The CDR3 protein is CASSPGAGAGADTQYF. For the CDR3, the DNA is TGTGCCAGCAGCCCAGGGGCGGGAGCTGGGGCAGATACGCAGTATTTT. This chain uses TRBV4-2 with TRBJ2-3; the D gene is possibly TRBD2 (7 bases). Germline CDR1 reads LGHNA; CDR2 reads YNFKEQ. The CDR3 sequence is 16 residues long. V lost 4 bases, J lost 4 bases, and 18 bases lay in between.